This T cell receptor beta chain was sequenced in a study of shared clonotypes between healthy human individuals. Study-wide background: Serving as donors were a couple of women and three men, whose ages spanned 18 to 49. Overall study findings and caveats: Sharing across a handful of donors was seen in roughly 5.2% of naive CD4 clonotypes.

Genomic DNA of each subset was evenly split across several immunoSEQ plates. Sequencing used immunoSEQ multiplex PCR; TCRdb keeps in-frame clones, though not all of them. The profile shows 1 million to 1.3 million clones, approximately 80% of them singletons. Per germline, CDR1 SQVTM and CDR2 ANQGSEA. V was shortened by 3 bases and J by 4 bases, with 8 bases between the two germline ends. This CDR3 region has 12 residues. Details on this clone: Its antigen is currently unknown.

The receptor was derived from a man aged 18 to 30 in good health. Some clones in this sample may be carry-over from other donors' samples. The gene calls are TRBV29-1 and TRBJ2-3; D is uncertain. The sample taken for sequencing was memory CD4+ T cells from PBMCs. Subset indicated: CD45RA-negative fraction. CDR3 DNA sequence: TGCAGCGTTGACCCTGGGTCAGATACGCAGTATTTT. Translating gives CSVDPGSDTQYF.